Listed here are 14 T cell receptor beta chains from one sample, sequenced in a study of CD8+CD57+ T cells in acquired aplastic anemia. Investigators profiled TCR beta VDJ and CDR3 from genomic DNA template. Each CDR3 protein is one row after TCRdb ran MiXCR on the reads. This sample carries 200,000 to 250,000 distinct CDR3 sequences, almost 50% of them seen once, and the ten largest clones take 15% to 20%. All sequencing subjects had displayed CD8+CD57+ cell expansion on flow cytometry. The sequenced material came from sorted CD4+, CD8+, or CD8+CD57+ T cells (not recorded which) from PBMCs. The receptors stem from a human donor with aplastic anemia.

The chain couples TRBV10-3 to TRBJ1-2, with 11 bases matching TRBD1. V lost 9 bases to trimming and J lost 4 bases; unmatched junction nucleotides: 4. CDR3 length: 13 amino acids. Germline CDR1 reads ENHRY; CDR2 reads SYGVKD. The CDR3 coding sequence is TGTGCCATTACGGGACAGGGGGGCTATGGCTACACCTTC. It specifies CAITGQGGYGYTF.

Many counts were recorded for this clonotype. The V and J genes are TRBV12-3 or TRBV12-4 and TRBJ1-5, with D hard to call. V gave up 3 bases and J gave up 4 bases, with 7 bases separating them. This CDR3 has 13 residues. In nucleotides, the CDR3 is TGTGCCAGCAGTTTCCGGGAAAATCAGCCCCAGCATTTT. Protein sequence: CASSFRENQPQHF.

The rearrangement links TRBV5-1 to TRBJ1-5; 8 positions match TRBD1. The CDR3 spans 13 residues. Germline assignment: CDR1 SGHRS and CDR2 YFSETQ. The J segment lost 6 bases and the V segment lost 4 bases, leaving 3 bases of the junction unmatched. Written as DNA, the CDR3 is TGCGCCAGCAGCCCAGGGGGCGGTCAGCCCCAGCATTTT. It codes for CASSPGGGQPQHF.

This clonotype was observed a handful of times. A clone one base away is much larger, so this may be a read error. J is TRBJ2-7 and V is TRBV6-5; TRBD2 matches at 9 bases. Germline loops: CDR1 MNHEY, CDR2 SVGAGI. The CDR3 has 14 amino acids. CDR3 sequence: CAGSWTSVSYEQYF. The CDR3 region has the DNA TGTGCCGGCAGTTGGACTAGCGTGAGCTACGAGCAGTACTTC.

The rearrangement joins TRBV20-1 to TRBJ1-1, with D uncertain. The CDR3 length is 14 residues. V lost 3 bases and J 0 bases, leaving 11 bases between the germline ends. CDR1 and CDR2 from the germline V gene are DFQATT and SNEGSKA (reference sequence). The chain's CDR3 is CSARDELMNTEAFF. The CDR3 region has the DNA TGCAGTGCTAGGGACGAGTTGATGAACACTGAAGCTTTCTTT.

This clonotype occurred many times. The V gene is TRBV7-8, the J gene TRBJ1-1; TRBD1 aligns across 10 bases. Losses at the gene ends were 5 bases for V and 11 bases for J; bases not matched to a gene: 11. This CDR3 is built from 14 residues. Looked up from germline, CDR1 is SGHVS and CDR2 is FQNEAQ. DNA for the CDR3: TGTGCCAGCAGCGTCCTCCGGACAGGGGGTGCCGCTTTCTTT. Protein sequence: CASSVLRTGGAAFF.

This clonotype has a single count. The rearrangement uses TRBV7-3 and TRBJ2-3; D may be TRBD1 (5 bases). The CDR3 runs to 16 residues. The ends were cut back, 5 bases at V and 2 bases at J, with 17 bases in the middle. Germline assignment: CDR1 SGHTA and CDR2 FQGTGA. The CDR3 spells CASSASRAGYTDTQYF. In DNA form, the CDR3 reads TGTGCCAGCAGCGCCTCTCGAGCAGGGTACACAGATACGCAGTATTTT.

The table lists this clonotype with a count of one. CDR3 sequence: CASSEAGAGGLYGYTF. In DNA form, the CDR3 reads TGTGCCAGCAGTGAAGCGGGGGCAGGAGGCCTCTATGGCTACACCTTC. This rearrangement joins TRBV2 to TRBJ1-2; TRBD1 might be the D (6 bases). The germline V gene encodes CDR1 SNHLY and CDR2 FYNNEI. This CDR3 has 16 amino acids. The V gene lost 0 bases and the J gene lost 4 bases, with 15 bases spanning the gap.

The chain carries TRBV24-1 and TRBJ2-7; unclear D gene. Germline V gene sequence: CDR1 KGHDR, CDR2 SFDVKD. V was trimmed by 1 base and J by 5 bases, leaving 5 bases between them. This CDR3 region has 12 residues. For the CDR3, the DNA is TGTGCCACCAGTGATTTCCCCCACGAGCAGTACGTC. This gives the protein CATSDFPHEQYV.

The chain uses TRBV29-1 and TRBJ2-1; 9 positions match TRBD1. V lost 6 bases and J lost 4; bases outside the gene matches: 7. The length of the CDR3 is 14 residues. Germline CDR1 is SQVTM and CDR2 is ANQGSEA. CDR3 amino acids: CSVETGGEYNEQFF. The CDR3 DNA sequence: TGCAGCGTCGAAACAGGGGGCGAATACAATGAGCAGTTCTTC.

The chain employs TRBV7-3 and TRBJ1-2; D is perhaps TRBD1 (5 bases). Trimming left V 6 bases short and J 3 bases short, with 17 bases between. This CDR3 is 15 amino acids long. Germline values: CDR1 SGHTA, CDR2 FQGTGA. This chain's CDR3 is CASRHYETDDYGYTF. The CDR3 nucleotides are TGTGCCAGCAGGCACTACGAGACAGACGACTATGGCTACACCTTC.

The chain uses TRBV12-3 or TRBV12-4 and TRBJ1-5; D is uncertain. The CDR3 consists of 16 residues. Trimming stripped 5 bases from V and 2 bases from J, with 16 bases between. CDR3: CASSQDYSARNQPQHF. DNA of the CDR3: TGTGCCAGCAGTCAAGACTACAGCGCTCGCAATCAGCCCCAGCATTTT.

This clonotype was seen more than once but under ten times. The chain uses TRBV15 and TRBJ2-5, with a weak D call TRBD1 (6 bases). This CDR3 spans 15 amino acids. Germline V lookup: CDR1 LNHNV, CDR2 YYDKDF (reference sequence). V lost 1 base, J lost 0 bases, and 9 bases lay in between. CDR3 in DNA: TGTGCCACCAGCAGAGCAGGGGAGTACCAAGAGACCCAGTACTTC. Residues: CATSRAGEYQETQYF.

V usage is TRBV7-9 and J usage is TRBJ2-7; 8 nucleotides line up with TRBD1. This CDR3 region has 15 residues. CDR1 and CDR2 from the germline V gene are SEHNR and FQNEAQ (reference sequence). J lost 2 bases, V lost 1 base, and 4 bases had no gene match. Here the CDR3 DNA reads TGTGCCAGCAGCTTAGACAGGGGGGCCACCTACGAGCAGTACTTC. It specifies CASSLDRGATYEQYF. Full variable domain (remainder filled in from reference TRBV7-9 and TRBJ2-7): DTGVSQNPRHKITKRGQNVTFRCDPISEHNRLYWYRQTLGQGPEFLTYFQNEAQLEKSRLLSDRFSAERPKGSFSTLEIQRTEQGDSAMYLCASSLDRGATYEQYFGPGTRLTVT.